This T cell receptor beta chain was sequenced for a study of vaccination and CD4 T cells after COVID-19. Findings of the study overall: In convalescent patients, a median around 87% of reactive clones appeared only post-vaccination.

Sequenced with the Oncomine TCR Beta short-read assay was DNA taken from cultured CD4+ T cells. One entry per CDR3 protein results from TCRdb running MiXCR on the PCR reads. Counted here are 20,000 to 25,000 distinct CDR3 sequences, roughly two thirds occurring once; the ten biggest clones make up 16%. As to this clonotype: What it recognizes is unknown.

Sample treatment: 10-day PBMC culture with coronavirus spike peptide pools or control peptides (ViraFEST assay). The ViraFEST method relied on peptide pools to expand antigen-specific T cells, followed by TCR sequencing. Healthy recipients of the vaccine lacked prior SARS-CoV-2 infection, as demonstrated by nucleocapsid antibodies that were negative both before and after vaccination. Negative selection was the method that isolated CD4+ T cells after about ten days of culture. V was clipped by 0 bases and J by 1 base; unmatched bases: 2. The CDR3 sequence is 14 residues long. The germline gives CDR1 GTSNPN, CDR2 SVGIG (reference sequence).

Here the sequenced sample was CD4+ T cells from blood, cultured in vitro, taken after SARS-CoV-2 vaccination. The J gene is TRBJ1-2, the V gene TRBV30; TRBD1 aligns across 7 bases. The TCR was taken from a human donor who received a COVID-19 vaccine. CDR3 residues: CAWSVTGLNYGYTF. Written as DNA, the CDR3 is TGTGCCTGGAGTGTGACAGGGCTTAACTATGGCTACACCTTC. Drawing the rest from reference TRBV30 and TRBJ1-2, the complete variable domain is SQTIHQWPATLVQPVGSPLSLECTVEGTSNPNLYWYRQAAGRGLQLLFYSVGIGQISSEVPQNLSASRPQDRQFILSSKKLLLSDSGFYLCAWSVTGLNYGYTFGSGTRLTVV.